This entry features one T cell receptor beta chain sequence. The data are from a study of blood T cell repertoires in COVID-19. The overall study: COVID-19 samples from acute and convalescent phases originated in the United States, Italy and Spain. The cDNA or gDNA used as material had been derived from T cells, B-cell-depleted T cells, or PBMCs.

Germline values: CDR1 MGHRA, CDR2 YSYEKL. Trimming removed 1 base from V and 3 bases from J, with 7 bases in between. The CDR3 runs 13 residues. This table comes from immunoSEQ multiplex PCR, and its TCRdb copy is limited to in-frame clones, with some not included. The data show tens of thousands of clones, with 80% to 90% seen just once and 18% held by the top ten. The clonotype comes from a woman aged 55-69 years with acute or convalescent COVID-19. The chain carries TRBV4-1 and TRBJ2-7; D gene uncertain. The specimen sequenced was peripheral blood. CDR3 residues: CASSQGPDYEQYF. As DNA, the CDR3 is TGCGCCAGCAGCCAAGGGCCCGACTACGAGCAGTACTTC.